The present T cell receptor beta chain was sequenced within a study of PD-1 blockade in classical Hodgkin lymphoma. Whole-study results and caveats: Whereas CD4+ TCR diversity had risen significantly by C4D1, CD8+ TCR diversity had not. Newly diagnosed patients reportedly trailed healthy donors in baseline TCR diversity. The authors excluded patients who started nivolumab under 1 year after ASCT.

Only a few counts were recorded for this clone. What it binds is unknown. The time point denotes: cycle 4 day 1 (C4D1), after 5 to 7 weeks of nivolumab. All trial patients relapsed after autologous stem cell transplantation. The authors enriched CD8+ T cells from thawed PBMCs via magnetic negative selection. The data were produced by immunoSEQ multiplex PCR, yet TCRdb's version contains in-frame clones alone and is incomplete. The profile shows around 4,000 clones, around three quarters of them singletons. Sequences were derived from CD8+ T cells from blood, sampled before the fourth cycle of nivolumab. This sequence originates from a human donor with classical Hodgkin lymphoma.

The CDR3 region is CAHRPQGAGSPLHF. As DNA, the CDR3 is TGTGCCCACAGGCCGCAGGGGGCAGGTTCACCCCTCCACTTT. This rearrangement joins TRBV7-9 to TRBJ1-6, with 8 bases matching TRBD1. V lost 11 bases and J lost 9; bases outside the gene matches: 12. Germline CDR1 is SEHNR and CDR2 is FQNEAQ (reference sequence). The CDR3 totals 14 residues.